In this sample, the clone carrying this T cell receptor beta chain turned up a few times. Its antigen is not known. This sample was taken from a study of response to subunit inactivated influenza vaccine. MiXCR, run by TCRdb on the RT-PCR reads, gives a single entry per CDR3 protein. The table lists roughly 760,000 distinct CDR3 sequences, approximately 21% of them singletons, with roughly a tenth in the top ten. Study observations and caveats: Authors suggested each seasonal flu vaccination may recruit only limited numbers of new T cells.

The CDR3 is 12 amino acids. CDR1 and CDR2 from the germline V gene are DFQATT and SNEGSKA (reference sequence). The chain links TRBV20-1 to TRBJ2-5; a possible D gene is TRBD2 (6 bases). The receptor's source is a man in his fifties or sixties who received an inactivated influenza vaccine. The starting material was PBMCs from blood, obtained around 5 days after vaccination. CDR3 DNA sequence: TGCGTTTGTGGTCGGGGAGGAGAGACCCAGTACTTC. As protein: CVCGRGGETQYF.